The sequence of this TCR beta chain was determined in a study of cytomegalovirus exposure and HLA in healthy donors. The ends lost 5 bases at V and 3 bases at J; junction bases unmatched: 6. Germline values: CDR1 MDHEN, CDR2 SYDVKM. This CDR3 is 14 amino acids long. The study ran its PCR with 60 Vbeta and 13 Jbeta primers. Method: immunoSEQ multiplex PCR; TCRdb's copy keeps in-frame clones and lacks some. This table has roughly 130,000 clones, around 74% appearing once. With regard to this clone: The sample carries other DNA sequences with the same CDR3.

This receptor was identified in a man between 40 and 49 years old in good health and CMV-seropositive. J is TRBJ1-2 and V is TRBV28, with 7 bases identical to TRBD1. What was sequenced was PBMCs. The CDR3 sequence: CASSTTDRDYGYTF. CDR3 bases: TGTGCCAGCAGTACGACAGACAGGGACTATGGCTACACCTTC.